This passage covers 11 T cell receptor beta chains from one sample sequenced in a study of CD8 T cells in Susac syndrome. Random hexamers were used to reverse transcribe roughly 0.5 to 1 ug of RNA. MiXCR, applied by TCRdb to the immunoSEQ multiplex PCR reads, yields one record per CDR3 protein. There are 90,000 to 150,000 distinct CDR3 sequences in the sample; 80% to 95% occur only once, and roughly 0.14% lies in the top ten. Specimen: CD4+ T cells from PBMCs. The receptors derive from a human donor in good health.

The V call is TRBV2, the J call TRBJ2-1, with a possible D match to TRBD2 (5 bases). Germline V lookup: CDR1 SNHLY, CDR2 FYNNEI. This CDR3 comprises 14 residues. V was clipped by 6 bases and J by 4 bases, with 13 bases between them. CDR3 loop: CASRFGGGYNEQFF. CDR3 nucleotide sequence: TGTGCCAGCAGGTTCGGCGGAGGATACAATGAGCAGTTCTTC.

The chain combines TRBV3-1 with TRBJ2-1, with D perhaps assigned TRBD1 or TRBD2 (5 bases each). Germline V lookup: CDR1 LGHDT, CDR2 YNNKEL (reference sequence). The CDR3 is 15 residues long. The V gene lost 6 bases and the J gene lost 4 bases, with 16 bases spanning the gap. CDR3 loop: CASRPSGTDYNEQFF. In nucleotides, the CDR3 is TGTGCCAGCAGGCCCTCCGGGACGGATTACAATGAGCAGTTCTTC.

This clonotype was picked up one time. The genes are TRBV12-3 or TRBV12-4 and TRBJ1-2; tentatively, D is TRBD1 (5 bases). The ends were cut back, 2 bases at V and 8 bases at J, with 15 bases in the middle. This CDR3 spans 14 amino acids. CDR3 amino acids: CASSLRSGRPGYTF. The CDR3 nucleotides read TGTGCCAGCAGTTTAAGGTCGGGGCGCCCGGGCTACACCTTC.

This clonotype was seen a single time. The J gene is TRBJ2-3, the V gene TRBV9; TRBD2 matches at 7 bases. There are 13 residues in the CDR3. The V gene end was trimmed by 0 bases and the J gene end by 5 bases; junction bases not matched to a gene: 0. The germline V gene has CDR1 SGDLS and CDR2 YYNGEE. CDR3 loop: CASSVGGGDTQYF. CDR3 DNA sequence: TGTGCCAGCAGCGTAGGGGGGGGAGATACGCAGTATTTT.

The rearrangement uses TRBV15 and TRBJ1-5, with D possibly TRBD1 on 5 matching bases. Germline CDR1 reads LNHNV; CDR2 reads YYDKDF (reference sequence). This CDR3 is built from 15 residues. V was clipped by 5 bases and J by 2 bases, with 13 bases between them. CDR3 sequence reads: CATSEEGGGNQPQHF. In nucleotides, the CDR3 is TGTGCCACCAGCGAGGAGGGAGGGGGCAATCAGCCCCAGCATTTT.

The chain carries TRBV5-1 and TRBJ2-7; TRBD1 aligns across 8 bases. This CDR3 is built from 14 residues. Germline V CDR1 and CDR2: SGHRS, YFSETQ. Trimming at V came to 0 bases and at J to 3 bases, leaving 2 bases not matched to a gene. CDR3 DNA: TGCGCCAGCAGCTTGGAAGGGACAGGCTACGAGCAGTACTTC. The encoded protein is CASSLEGTGYEQYF. The whole variable domain, filled in from reference TRBV5-1 and TRBJ2-7, reads KAGVTQTPRYLIKTRGQQVTLSCSPISGHRSVSWYQQTPGQGLQFLFEYFSETQRNKGNFPGRFSGRQFSNSRSEMNVSTLELGDSALYLCASSLEGTGYEQYFGPGTRLTVT.

The chain recombines TRBV15 with TRBJ2-1; maybe TRBD1 (6 bases). V was trimmed by 0 bases and J by 10 bases, leaving 16 bases between them. The CDR3 loop spans 15 amino acids. Looked up from germline, CDR1 is LNHNV and CDR2 is YYDKDF (reference sequence). The DNA for the CDR3 is TGTGCCACCAGCAGAGATAGAGGGGGAGTTCCGGAGCAGTTCTTC. It yields the protein CATSRDRGGVPEQFF.

The chain carries TRBV20-1 and TRBJ2-4; 7 nucleotides agree with TRBD1. This CDR3 has 17 amino acids. Trimming at V came to 0 bases and at J to 0 bases, leaving 8 bases not matched to a gene. Germline loops: CDR1 DFQATT, CDR2 SNEGSKA (reference sequence). DNA of the CDR3: TGCAGTGCTAGAGATAGGGGACAGCTTCTAGCCAAAAACATTCAGTACTTC. It specifies CSARDRGQLLAKNIQYF.

The rearrangement joins TRBV19 to TRBJ2-7, with 9 bases identical to TRBD1. In germline, CDR1 is LNHDA, CDR2 SQIVND (reference sequence). The CDR3 loop spans 14 amino acids. With V trimmed by 5 bases and J by 6 bases, 8 bases remained unmatched. This CDR3 reads CASSGGTGPSEQYF. DNA for the CDR3: TGTGCCAGTAGTGGAGGGACAGGGCCCTCCGAGCAGTACTTC.

This rearrangement joins TRBV6-5 to TRBJ2-2; D might be TRBD1 (5 bases). The germline V and J ends were trimmed by 2 bases and 3 bases, with 10 bases remaining between them. Germline values: CDR1 MNHEY, CDR2 SVGAGI. This CDR3 comprises 15 residues. CDR3 nucleotides: TGTGCCAGCAGTTACGTGGGGCCCGACACCGGGGAGCTGTTTTTT. Translated, it gives CASSYVGPDTGELFF.

The chain recombines TRBV7-2 with TRBJ2-5; weak D call: TRBD2 (5 bases). Trimming took off 5 bases at V and 5 bases at J, with 12 bases between the two ends. This CDR3 contains 13 residues. CDR1 is SGHTA and CDR2 is FQGNSA in the germline V gene. The CDR3 here is CASSEGLVETQYF. Here the CDR3 DNA reads TGTGCCAGCAGCGAGGGCCTGGTTGAGACCCAGTACTTC.